These 30 T cell receptor beta chains were sequenced from one sample in a study of T cell changes during pregnancy in multiple sclerosis. Clones were sequenced by immunoSEQ multiplex PCR, and TCRdb holds only the in-frame ones, with some missing. The table lists 37,000 or so clones, roughly 85% of them singletons. This specimen consisted of CD4+ T cells from peripheral blood mononuclear cells, obtained before pregnancy. Source of these receptors: a female donor with multiple sclerosis, enrolled in a pregnancy study.

The CDR3 DNA is TGTGCCAGCAGTAAGACTAGCGGGGGCCACAATGAGCAGTTCTTC. Encoded protein: CASSKTSGGHNEQFF. This chain joins TRBV6-5 and TRBJ2-1; TRBD2 matches 12 bases. V lost 5 bases to trimming and J lost 5 bases; unmatched junction nucleotides: 4. This CDR3 has 15 amino acids. The germline V gene encodes CDR1 MNHEY and CDR2 SVGAGI.

This sequence joins TRBV4-1 and TRBJ2-5; D gene uncertain. Trimming removed 4 bases from V and 4 bases from J, with 10 bases in between. The CDR3 sequence is 13 residues long. The V gene's germline CDR1 is MGHRA and CDR2 YSYEKL. The CDR3, as DNA: TGCGCCAGCAGCCGCGGCTCGCGAGAGACCCAGTACTTC. Its translation: CASSRGSRETQYF.

The J gene is TRBJ2-1, the V gene TRBV19; 11 bases are shared with TRBD1. Germline V gene lookup returns CDR1 LNHDA and CDR2 SQIVND (reference sequence). Losses at the gene ends were 5 bases for V and 3 bases for J; bases not matched to a gene: 6. The CDR3 spans 16 residues. DNA for the CDR3: TGTGCCAGTAGTCGCCCGGGACAGGGGGACTACAATGAGCAGTTCTTC. Its protein is CASSRPGQGDYNEQFF.

This clone was seen more than once but under ten times. For the CDR3, the DNA is TGTGCCAGCAGCTCTACGACTAAAGGAGAGACCCAGTACTTC. Its protein product is CASSSTTKGETQYF. The chain uses TRBV11-2 and TRBJ2-5, with D maybe TRBD2 (5 bases). The CDR3 runs 14 residues. V gave up 4 bases and J gave up 4 bases, with 13 bases separating them. The germline CDR1 and CDR2 sequences are SGHAT and FQNNGV.

The genes are TRBV20-1 and TRBJ2-7; D perhaps matches TRBD2 (5 bases). V lost 2 bases to trimming and J lost 3 bases, with 5 bases between them. CDR1 is DFQATT, CDR2 SNEGSKA, per germline (reference sequence). The CDR3 sequence is 11 residues long. The DNA for the CDR3 is TGCAGTGCTAGACGGGACTACGAGCAGTACTTC. As protein: CSARRDYEQYF.

V and J are TRBV29-1 and TRBJ1-2; D possibly corresponds to TRBD1 (5 bases). The CDR3 runs to 12 residues. V was clipped by 4 bases and J by 4 bases, with 10 bases between them. Looked up from germline, CDR1 is SQVTM and CDR2 is ANQGSEA. This CDR3 is CSVAQGPYGYTF. CDR3 sequence (DNA): TGCAGCGTTGCCCAGGGCCCCTATGGCTACACCTTC. The full variable domain, its missing parts supplied by reference TRBV29-1 and TRBJ1-2, is SAVISQKPSRDICQRGTSLTIQCQVDSQVTMMFWYRQQPGQSLTLIATANQGSEATYESGFVIDKFPISRPNLTFSTLTVSNMSPEDSSIYLCSVAQGPYGYTFGSGTRLTVV.

This chain joins TRBV7-9 and TRBJ2-5; TRBD2 might be the D (6 bases). Per germline, CDR1 SEHNR and CDR2 FQNEAQ (reference sequence). The V and J ends lost 4 bases and 5 bases respectively, with 17 bases between them. The CDR3 contains 15 residues. This CDR3 is CASSSLAWGRETQYF. DNA of the CDR3: TGTGCCAGCAGCTCCCTCGCGTGGGGGAGGGAGACCCAGTACTTC.

The rearrangement joins TRBV27 to TRBJ1-1, with a weak D call TRBD1 (6 bases). V was clipped by 6 bases and J by 7 bases, with 15 bases between them. Per germline, CDR1 MNHEY and CDR2 SMNVEV (reference sequence). The CDR3 sequence is 13 residues long. As DNA, the CDR3 is TGTGCCAGCAGACCAACGACAGGTGGTGAAGCTTTCTTT. It is translated as CASRPTTGGEAFF.

The rearrangement links TRBV18 to TRBJ1-2, with TRBD1 matching 7 bases. The V and J ends lost 3 bases and 2 bases, in that order; junction bases with no gene match: 6. Germline V gene data show CDR1 as KGHSH and CDR2 as LQKENI. The CDR3 extends over 15 amino acids. CDR3 loop: CASSPGTDINYGYTF. The CDR3 DNA sequence: TGTGCCAGCTCACCCGGGACAGATATAAACTATGGCTACACCTTC.

The chain has TRBV4-1 and TRBJ2-1; 10 nucleotides match TRBD2. The length of the CDR3 is 16 residues. J gave up 7 bases and V 5 bases, and 11 bases lay outside the gene matches. Germline CDR1 reads MGHRA; CDR2 reads YSYEKL. CDR3 in amino acids: CASSYDRSSGRNEQFF. The CDR3 bases are TGCGCCAGCAGCTACGATCGATCTAGCGGGAGAAATGAGCAGTTCTTC.

The chain carries TRBV5-5 and TRBJ2-7; maybe TRBD2 (5 bases). Trimming stripped 0 bases from V and 6 bases from J, with 19 bases between. This CDR3 has 16 residues. The germline V gene has CDR1 SGHKS and CDR2 YYEKEE (reference sequence). CDR3 sequence (DNA): TGTGCCAGCAGCTTGGATGCTTGGACGGGGTGGGGCGAGCAGTACTTC. It codes for CASSLDAWTGWGEQYF. The full variable domain, its missing parts supplied by reference TRBV5-5 and TRBJ2-7, is DAGVTQSPTHLIKTRGQQVTLRCSPISGHKSVSWYQQVLGQGPQFIFQYYEKEERGRGNFPDRFSARQFPNYSSELNVNALLLGDSALYLCASSLDAWTGWGEQYFGPGTRLTVT.

This clone came up once. V usage is TRBV7-8 and J usage is TRBJ2-1; D ambiguous. Germline V lookup: CDR1 SGHVS, CDR2 FQNEAQ. The CDR3 spans 12 residues. Trimming shortened V by 5 bases and J by 10 bases, and 12 bases separated the two germline ends. CDR3 amino acids: CASSHPRVEQFF. In DNA, the CDR3 is TGTGCCAGCAGCCACCCTAGAGTAGAGCAGTTCTTC. The full variable domain, its missing parts supplied by reference TRBV7-8 and TRBJ2-1, is GAGVSQSPRYKVAKRGQDVALRCDPISGHVSLFWYQQALGQGPEFLTYFQNEAQLDKSGLPSDRFFAERPEGSVSTLKIQRTQQEDSAVYLCASSHPRVEQFFGPGTRLTVL.

V and J are TRBV5-4 and TRBJ1-4; 9 positions agree with TRBD1. The germline gives CDR1 SGHNT, CDR2 YYREEE (reference sequence). V was clipped by 0 bases and J by 2 bases; unmatched bases: 2. This CDR3 contains 16 residues. In DNA form, the CDR3 reads TGTGCCAGCAGCTTGGGTGGGACAGGGACTAATGAAAAACTGTTTTTT. Translated, it gives CASSLGGTGTNEKLFF.

The chain recombines TRBV27 with TRBJ2-1; possible D gene TRBD2, 5 bases. This CDR3 spans 17 amino acids. V lost 3 bases, J lost 6 bases, and 21 bases lay in between. CDR1 MNHEY and CDR2 SMNVEV come from the germline V gene (reference sequence). The CDR3 region has the DNA TGTGCCAGCAGTTTTCACAACGTGGGAGTAAGGGTCAATGAGCAGTTCTTC. Translation gives CASSFHNVGVRVNEQFF.

The chain carries TRBV6-4 and TRBJ2-3; 12 nucleotides match TRBD2. CDR3 length: 14 residues. The trim removed 4 bases at V and 4 bases at J, leaving 0 bases unmatched. Per the germline V gene, CDR1 is MRHNA and CDR2 is SNTAGT. DNA of the CDR3: TGTGCCAGCAGTGGACTAGCGGGAGCAGATACGCAGTATTTT. It translates to CASSGLAGADTQYF.

V usage is TRBV5-1 and J usage is TRBJ1-2; TRBD1 matches at 7 bases. CDR1 is SGHRS, CDR2 YFSETQ, per germline. V gave up 3 bases and J gave up 3 bases; unmatched junction bases: 2. The CDR3 loop spans 13 amino acids. The CDR3 DNA is TGCGCCAGCAGCTACACAGGGGACTATGGCTACACCTTC. Protein: CASSYTGDYGYTF.

The V call is TRBV4-3, the J call TRBJ1-4; 12 nucleotides align to TRBD1. V shed 3 bases, J shed 5 bases, and the junction held 16 bases outside the gene matches. The CDR3 covers 20 residues. Germline CDR1 and CDR2: LGHNA and YSLEER. The CDR3, as DNA: TGCGCCAGCAGCCAGGACCCGGGACAGGGGGCTATAGCTTCCAATGAAAAACTGTTTTTT. This codes for CASSQDPGQGAIASNEKLFF.

The gene calls are TRBV28 and TRBJ2-2; TRBD1 agrees at 9 bases. Per the germline V gene, CDR1 is MDHEN and CDR2 is SYDVKM. Trimming removed 6 bases from V and 5 bases from J; junction bases left unmatched: 7. The CDR3 runs to 15 residues. The CDR3 DNA reads TGTGCCAGCAGACCCGGACAGGGGCGTACCGGGGAGCTGTTTTTT. Amino acids: CASRPGQGRTGELFF.

V is TRBV1 and J is TRBJ1-1. TRBV1 is described as a pseudogene. The CDR3 loop spans 16 amino acids. Here the CDR3 DNA reads TGCACCAGCAGCCAAGATCTCCGGGACTCCTCTACTGAAGCTTTCTTT. Protein product: CTSSQDLRDSSTEAFF.

The chain is built from TRBV5-1 and TRBJ1-3; D gene ambiguous. This CDR3 has 16 amino acids. Trimming shortened V by 2 bases and J by 4 bases, and 16 bases separated the two germline ends. The germline gives CDR1 SGHRS, CDR2 YFSETQ. The CDR3 coding sequence is TGCGCCAGCAGCTTTTCCGCTATTGATTCGGGAAACACCATATATTTT. Its protein is CASSFSAIDSGNTIYF.

This clone was observed once. The chain has TRBV4-1 and TRBJ1-1; TRBD1 is a possible D gene (5 bases). V was cut by 4 bases and J by 5 bases, with 17 bases left in between. This CDR3 is 15 amino acids long. Germline CDR1 MGHRA, CDR2 YSYEKL. The DNA for the CDR3 is TGCGCCAGCAGCCTCACAGCCGGGGGTTGGACTGAAGCTTTCTTT. Its protein is CASSLTAGGWTEAFF.

The rearrangement uses TRBV18 and TRBJ1-5; 11 bases map to TRBD1. J was trimmed by 6 bases and V by 4 bases; bases with no gene match: 8. In germline, CDR1 is KGHSH, CDR2 LQKENI. This CDR3 is 16 amino acids long. The CDR3 loop is CASSLGQGALGQPQHF. The CDR3 coding sequence is TGTGCCAGCTCACTAGGACAGGGGGCGTTAGGTCAGCCCCAGCATTTT.

J is TRBJ2-5 and V is TRBV6-5; weak D call: TRBD1 (5 bases). Germline V lookup: CDR1 MNHEY, CDR2 SVGAGI. Trimming left V 2 bases short and J 1 base short, with 8 bases between. This CDR3 has 14 amino acids. The CDR3 loop reads CASSYGHLQETQYF. Written as DNA, the CDR3 is TGTGCCAGCAGTTACGGACACCTCCAAGAGACCCAGTACTTC.

This clone appeared a few times. This chain joins TRBV9 and TRBJ2-5; tentatively, D is TRBD2 (6 bases). Trimming shortened V by 0 bases and J by 5 bases, and 14 bases separated the two germline ends. Germline-derived CDR1 and CDR2 are SGDLS and YYNGEE. The length of the CDR3 is 15 residues. CDR3: CASSVGTSSGETQYF. In DNA, the CDR3 is TGTGCCAGCAGCGTAGGCACTAGCAGTGGTGAGACCCAGTACTTC.

The rearrangement links TRBV7-3 to TRBJ2-5; 13 bases match TRBD2. Germline V gives CDR1 SGHTA, CDR2 FQGTGA. J lost 5 bases, V lost 5 bases, and 5 bases had no gene match. CDR3 size: 15 residues. The CDR3 nucleotides read TGTGCCAGCAGCGCCGGACTAGCGGGAGTTGAGACCCAGTACTTC. Amino acid sequence: CASSAGLAGVETQYF.

The J gene is TRBJ2-1, the V gene TRBV7-9; no definite D call. Germline CDR1 is SEHNR and CDR2 is FQNEAQ (reference sequence). CDR3 length: 12 amino acids. Trimming shortened V by 2 bases and J by 9 bases, and 8 bases separated the two germline ends. The CDR3 is CASSLLLGEQFF. For the CDR3, the DNA is TGTGCCAGCAGCTTACTGCTAGGTGAGCAGTTCTTC.

V is TRBV29-1 and J is TRBJ2-2; 7 bases align to TRBD1. The length of the CDR3 is 15 residues. Trimming at V came to 6 bases and at J to 2 bases, leaving 9 bases not matched to a gene. From germline, CDR1 is SQVTM and CDR2 ANQGSEA. The CDR3 DNA reads as TGCAGCGTGGTAACAGGGGCCCTTAACACCGGGGAGCTGTTTTTT. Amino acid sequence: CSVVTGALNTGELFF.

Here the CDR3 DNA reads TGCGCCAGCAGCACCGGGACAGCGAACACTGAAGCTTTCTTT. The encoded protein is CASSTGTANTEAFF. This sequence joins TRBV5-1 and TRBJ1-1, with 7 bases fitting TRBD1. V trimming: 4 bases; J trimming: 1 base; junction bases outside the gene matches: 4. Germline V gene sequence: CDR1 SGHRS, CDR2 YFSETQ. The CDR3 is 14 residues long.

V is TRBV9 and J is TRBJ2-7; 9 bases align to TRBD1. Losses at the gene ends were 0 bases for V and 10 bases for J; bases not matched to a gene: 11. The CDR3 totals 15 residues. The germline CDR1 and CDR2 sequences are SGDLS and YYNGEE. DNA for the CDR3: TGTGCCAGCAGCGTAGATGCGGGACAGGGAGAATTTCAGTACTTC. Translation gives CASSVDAGQGEFQYF.

The chain carries TRBV6-5 and TRBJ2-2, with TRBD1 matching 10 bases. In germline, CDR1 is MNHEY, CDR2 SVGAGI. This CDR3 comprises 15 residues. With V trimmed by 7 bases and J by 4 bases, 6 bases remained unmatched. CDR3 in amino acids: CASNRQGAVTGELFF. CDR3 nucleotides: TGTGCCAGCAACAGACAGGGGGCGGTCACCGGGGAGCTGTTTTTT.